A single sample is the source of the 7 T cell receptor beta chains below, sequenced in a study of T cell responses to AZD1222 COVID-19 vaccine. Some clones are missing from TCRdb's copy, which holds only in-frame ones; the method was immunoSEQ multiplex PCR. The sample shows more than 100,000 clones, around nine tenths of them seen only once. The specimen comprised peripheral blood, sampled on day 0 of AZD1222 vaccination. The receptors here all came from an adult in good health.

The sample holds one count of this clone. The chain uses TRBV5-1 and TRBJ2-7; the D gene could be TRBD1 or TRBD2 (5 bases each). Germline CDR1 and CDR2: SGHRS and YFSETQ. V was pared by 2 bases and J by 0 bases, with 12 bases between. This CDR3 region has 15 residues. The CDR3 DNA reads TGCGCCAGCAGCTTCTTGTCAGGGAGCTCCTACGAGCAGTACTTC. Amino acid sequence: CASSFLSGSSYEQYF.

The CDR3 region has the DNA TGTGCCAGCCGCCTCGATAGGGGACAGGGAAACTATGGCTACACCTTC. The encoded protein is CASRLDRGQGNYGYTF. The J gene is TRBJ1-2, the V gene TRBV28; 9 bases map to TRBD1. The CDR3 sequence is 16 residues long. The V gene end was trimmed by 8 bases and the J gene end by 2 bases; junction bases not matched to a gene: 12. The germline CDR1 and CDR2 sequences are MDHEN and SYDVKM.

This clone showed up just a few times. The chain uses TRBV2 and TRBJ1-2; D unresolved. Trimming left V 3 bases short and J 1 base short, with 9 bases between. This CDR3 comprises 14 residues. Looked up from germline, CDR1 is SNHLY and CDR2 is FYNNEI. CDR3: CASSDGLLNYGYTF. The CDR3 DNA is TGTGCCAGCAGTGATGGGTTACTTAACTATGGCTACACCTTC.

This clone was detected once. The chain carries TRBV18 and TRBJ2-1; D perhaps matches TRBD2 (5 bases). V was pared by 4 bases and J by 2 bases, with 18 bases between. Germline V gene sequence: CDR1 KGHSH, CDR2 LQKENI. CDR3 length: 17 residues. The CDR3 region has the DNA TGTGCCAGCTCACTACCTTTAGGTGGGAGCCCCTACAATGAGCAGTTCTTC. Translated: CASSLPLGGSPYNEQFF.

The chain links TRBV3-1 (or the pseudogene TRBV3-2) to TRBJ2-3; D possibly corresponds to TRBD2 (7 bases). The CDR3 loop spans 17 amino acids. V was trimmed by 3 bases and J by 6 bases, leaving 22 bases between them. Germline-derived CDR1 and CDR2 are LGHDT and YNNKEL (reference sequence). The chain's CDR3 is CASSQALWGGSVDTQYF. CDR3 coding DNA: TGTGCCAGCAGCCAGGCCTTATGGGGGGGCAGCGTTGATACGCAGTATTTT.

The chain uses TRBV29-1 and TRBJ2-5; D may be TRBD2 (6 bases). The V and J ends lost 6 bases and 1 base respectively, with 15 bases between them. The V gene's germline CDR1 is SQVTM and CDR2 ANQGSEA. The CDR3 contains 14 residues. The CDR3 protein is CSVRNNGGQETQYF. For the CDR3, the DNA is TGCAGCGTCAGAAACAACGGGGGCCAAGAGACCCAGTACTTC.

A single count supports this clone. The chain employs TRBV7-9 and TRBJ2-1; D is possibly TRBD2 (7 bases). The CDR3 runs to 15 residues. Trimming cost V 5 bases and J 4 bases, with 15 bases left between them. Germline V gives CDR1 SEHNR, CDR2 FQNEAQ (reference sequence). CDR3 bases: TGTGCCAGCAGCGTGGGGCGGGGGCAGTACAATGAGCAGTTCTTC. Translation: CASSVGRGQYNEQFF.